In this sample, the clone carrying this TCR beta chain turned up once. This specimen comes from a study of technical replicates of blood from a few donors. Data came from immunoSEQ multiplex PCR; TCRdb stores just in-frame clones and leaves some out. Of 75,000 to 90,000 clones in the sample, 96% were seen once. The receptor's source is a human donor in good health. Sequenced sample: T cells isolated from PBMCs.

In DNA, the CDR3 is TGTGCCAGCTCACCAGCGGCGAATCAGCCCCAGCATTTT. Its translation: CASSPAANQPQHF. The chain has TRBV18 and TRBJ1-5; no firm D call. Deletions cut 2 bases from V and 4 bases from J, with 6 bases between. The CDR3 extends over 13 amino acids. The germline gives CDR1 KGHSH, CDR2 LQKENI.